These 2 T cell receptor beta chains share one sample of origin, sequenced in a study of post-analysis software for immune sequencing data. Tagging with unique molecular identifiers was a feature of the TCR beta cDNA libraries. Each CDR3 protein gets one entry after TCRdb re-called the PCR reads with MiXCR. The data contain some 160,000 distinct CDR3 sequences, 35% to 40% of them singletons. The specimen was blood, collected after autologous hematopoietic stem cell transplantation. These receptors originate from a girl aged 10 to 17 with multiple sclerosis.

This clonotype was observed a handful of times. The chain recombines TRBV19 with TRBJ2-1; D may be TRBD2 (5 bases). Germline CDR1 LNHDA, CDR2 SQIVND (reference sequence). CDR3 length equals 14 residues. Trimming shortened V by 3 bases and J by 3 bases, and 9 bases separated the two germline ends. The CDR3 here is CASSMGGSYNEQFF. CDR3 in DNA: TGTGCCAGTAGTATGGGTGGGAGCTACAATGAGCAGTTCTTC.

This clonotype was seen at least ten times. The chain recombines TRBV5-1 with TRBJ2-6; D is uncertain. The V and J ends lost 0 bases and 0 bases respectively, with 16 bases between them. The length of the CDR3 is 19 residues. Germline values: CDR1 SGHRS, CDR2 YFSETQ. The CDR3 DNA reads as TGCGCCAGCAGCTTGGAACCGAGAGGATTCAGCTCTGGGGCCAACGTCCTGACTTTC. It encodes CASSLEPRGFSSGANVLTF.